Below, 24 T cell receptor beta chains from the same sample are listed, as sequenced in a study of T cells after yellow fever vaccination. MiXCR, applied by TCRdb to the 5' RACE reads, yields one record per CDR3 protein. The sample contains roughly 250,000 distinct CDR3 sequences, over 10% of which appear only once. Specimen: CD4+ T cells sorted from PBMCs, collected 45 days after the yellow fever booster vaccination. The receptors shown here come from a young man who received the YFV17D yellow fever vaccine.

The chain carries TRBV20-1 and TRBJ1-5; no clear D gene. The V gene lost 1 base and the J gene lost 6 bases, with 7 bases spanning the gap. The CDR3 runs to 12 residues. In germline, CDR1 is DFQATT, CDR2 SNEGSKA (reference sequence). The CDR3 DNA reads TGCAGTGCTAGAGCGAGGGTTCAGCCCCAGCATTTT. Its translation: CSARARVQPQHF.

The chain carries TRBV7-7 and TRBJ2-2, with D possibly TRBD2 on 5 matching bases. Germline CDR1 SSHAT, CDR2 FNYEAQ (reference sequence). This CDR3 has 15 amino acids. The V and J ends lost 5 bases and 2 bases respectively, with 12 bases between them. Here the CDR3 DNA reads TGTGCCAGCAGCCCCGGGGTAGGAAACACCGGGGAGCTGTTTTTT. Translation gives CASSPGVGNTGELFF.

V gene TRBV9 combines with J gene TRBJ2-2; 10 nucleotides line up with TRBD1. The germline gives CDR1 SGDLS, CDR2 YYNGEE. This CDR3 has 15 residues. V was pared by 6 bases and J by 5 bases, with 7 bases of the junction left unmatched. This chain's CDR3 is CASKRDRGTTGELFF. The CDR3 DNA reads TGTGCCAGCAAGAGGGACAGGGGTACGACCGGGGAGCTGTTTTTT.

The rearrangement links TRBV9 to TRBJ2-3; tentative D call: TRBD2 (6 bases). Looked up from germline, CDR1 is SGDLS and CDR2 is YYNGEE. Deletions cut 5 bases from V and 4 bases from J, with 14 bases between. CDR3 length: 14 amino acids. CDR3 DNA: TGTGCCAGCAGTGGCCGACTAGTGGCAGATACGCAGTATTTT. Residues: CASSGRLVADTQYF.

This clonotype was counted only a few times. V and J are TRBV20-1 and TRBJ1-1; D is unresolved. CDR3 length: 13 amino acids. With 0 bases removed from V and 1 base from J, the gap between germline ends came to 6 bases. CDR1 DFQATT and CDR2 SNEGSKA come from the germline V gene (reference sequence). The CDR3 loop reads CSAREGGNTEAFF. The CDR3 nucleotides read TGCAGTGCTAGAGAGGGCGGGAACACTGAAGCTTTCTTT.

The chain couples TRBV29-1 to TRBJ2-6; the D gene could be TRBD1 or TRBD2 (5 bases each). The CDR3 runs 17 residues. V lost 7 bases to trimming and J lost 0 bases, with 19 bases between them. CDR1 and CDR2 (germline): SQVTM, ANQGSEA. The CDR3 loop reads CSALRGSPHSGANVLTF. The CDR3 DNA reads TGCAGCGCCCTGAGGGGCAGCCCCCACTCTGGGGCCAACGTCCTGACTTTC.

This clonotype came up a few times. CDR3 loop: CSATLGGAKTQYF. Written as DNA, the CDR3 is TGCAGTGCTACTCTCGGGGGCGCGAAGACCCAGTACTTC. The chain couples TRBV20-1 to TRBJ2-5; D tentatively reads TRBD1 or TRBD2 (6 bases each). CDR3 length: 13 residues. The germline gives CDR1 DFQATT, CDR2 SNEGSKA (reference sequence). Trimming removed 4 bases at V and 6 bases at J, with 15 bases between.

The genes are TRBV15 and TRBJ2-7, with a tentative D call TRBD1 (6 bases). The CDR3 extends over 14 amino acids. The germline V gene has CDR1 LNHNV and CDR2 YYDKDF (reference sequence). V lost 1 base and J 4 bases, leaving 11 bases between the germline ends. For the CDR3, the DNA is TGTGCCACCAGCAGAGTGGGGGCCCTTTACGAGCAGTACTTC. Protein product: CATSRVGALYEQYF. Full variable domain (outside the CDR3, taken from reference TRBV15 and TRBJ2-7): DAMVIQNPRYQVTQFGKPVTLSCSQTLNHNVMYWYQQKSSQAPKLLFHYYDKDFNNEADTPDNFQSRRPNTSFCFLDIRSPGLGDTAMYLCATSRVGALYEQYFGPGTRLTVT.

A few counts support this clonotype. The rearrangement links TRBV20-1 to TRBJ1-6; TRBD1 agrees at 8 bases. This CDR3 is built from 14 residues. The junction had 5 bases not matched to a gene; V was cut back by 3 bases and J by 7 bases. Germline CDR1 reads DFQATT; CDR2 reads SNEGSKA (reference sequence). The CDR3 sequence: CSARDRVFNSPLHF. The CDR3 nucleotides are TGCAGTGCTAGGGACAGGGTGTTCAATTCACCCCTCCACTTT.

This clonotype was recorded a few times. The J gene is TRBJ2-3, the V gene TRBV20-1; D gene ambiguous. Germline assignment: CDR1 DFQATT and CDR2 SNEGSKA (reference sequence). This CDR3 comprises 13 residues. The V and J ends lost 0 bases and 4 bases respectively, with 8 bases between them. This CDR3 reads CSARDARADTQYF. CDR3 DNA: TGCAGTGCTAGAGACGCCCGGGCAGATACGCAGTATTTT.

This clonotype was detected only a few times. The rearrangement links TRBV7-9 to TRBJ2-1; D call uncertain. Trimming took off 4 bases at V and 8 bases at J, with 15 bases between the two ends. From germline, CDR1 is SEHNR and CDR2 FQNEAQ (reference sequence). This CDR3 is 14 amino acids long. DNA of the CDR3: TGTGCCAGCAGCTCATTATCGGGCCCCCATGAGCAGTTCTTC. Encoded protein: CASSSLSGPHEQFF.

This rearrangement joins TRBV20-1 to TRBJ2-1; D call uncertain. The CDR3 runs 13 residues. Trimming left V 0 bases short and J 4 bases short, with 7 bases between. Germline V gene sequence: CDR1 DFQATT, CDR2 SNEGSKA (reference sequence). The DNA of the CDR3 is TGCAGTGCTAGAGATCTCAATTACAATGAGCAGTTCTTC. This sequence encodes CSARDLNYNEQFF.

The chain combines TRBV7-2 with TRBJ2-7; 7 nucleotides line up with TRBD2. The junction had 12 bases not matched to a gene; V was cut back by 4 bases and J by 3 bases. The CDR3 length is 16 residues. Germline V gene lookup returns CDR1 SGHTA and CDR2 FQGNSA. Here the CDR3 reads CASSSPRVRERYEQYF. CDR3 in DNA: TGTGCCAGCAGCTCCCCCCGGGTGCGGGAGCGCTACGAGCAGTACTTC.

This clonotype was picked up a small number of times. The rearrangement joins TRBV10-3 to TRBJ1-6; TRBD1 might be the D (5 bases). Deletions cut 4 bases from V and 2 bases from J, with 12 bases between. Germline loops: CDR1 ENHRY, CDR2 SYGVKD. The CDR3 extends over 16 amino acids. CDR3 protein: CAISVGGSTYNSPLHF. DNA of the CDR3: TGTGCCATCAGTGTTGGGGGGAGTACCTATAATTCACCCCTCCACTTT.

A few counts support this clonotype. The V and J genes are TRBV12-3 or TRBV12-4 and TRBJ2-7; 7 bases match TRBD1. The CDR3 contains 14 residues. J lost 2 bases, V lost 7 bases, and 8 bases had no gene match. The CDR3: CASISRDRPYEQYF. The CDR3 DNA is TGTGCCAGCATTTCCCGGGACAGACCCTACGAGCAGTACTTC.

This clonotype occurred a few times. The rearrangement uses TRBV2 and TRBJ1-4; D is undetermined. The CDR3 contains 11 residues. Deletions cut 7 bases from V and 6 bases from J, with 6 bases between. CDR1 is SNHLY and CDR2 is FYNNEI in the germline V gene. This chain's CDR3 is CASNRDEKLFF. DNA for the CDR3: TGTGCCAGCAACCGCGATGAAAAACTGTTTTTT.

This clonotype turned up a few times. The chain combines TRBV3-1 with TRBJ1-1, with a weak D call TRBD1 (6 bases). The V end lost 0 bases, the J end lost 1 base, and 15 bases lay between the germline ends. The CDR3 is 17 amino acids. CDR1 is LGHDT, CDR2 YNNKEL, per germline (reference sequence). CDR3 DNA sequence: TGTGCCAGCAGCCAAGATCAATGGGGGGCCCCGAACACTGAAGCTTTCTTT. It codes for CASSQDQWGAPNTEAFF.

The chain links TRBV11-2 to TRBJ2-3; D perhaps matches TRBD1 (5 bases). Trimming left V 0 bases short and J 2 bases short, with 12 bases between. The CDR3 has 16 residues. Germline V gene data show CDR1 as SGHAT and CDR2 as FQNNGV. CDR3 sequence: CASSLDLRAATDTQYF. The CDR3 DNA reads as TGTGCCAGCAGCTTAGACCTCAGGGCAGCCACAGATACGCAGTATTTT.

This clonotype was seen a few times. V usage is TRBV24-1 and J usage is TRBJ2-1; 10 bases align to TRBD1. This CDR3 is 15 amino acids long. V trimming: 3 bases; J trimming: 5 bases; junction bases outside the gene matches: 3. The germline gives CDR1 KGHDR, CDR2 SFDVKD. CDR3 residues: CATSDPGTGDNEQFF. The CDR3 bases are TGTGCCACCAGTGATCCCGGGACAGGGGACAATGAGCAGTTCTTC.

The CDR3 loop reads CASSVVEGGGPFF. The CDR3 DNA sequence: TGTGCCAGCAGCGTAGTGGAGGGAGGTGGGCCGTTCTTC. The chain combines TRBV9 with TRBJ2-1; D possibly corresponds to TRBD2 (6 bases). This CDR3 comprises 13 residues. Germline-derived CDR1 and CDR2 are SGDLS and YYNGEE. The germline V and J ends were trimmed by 0 bases and 15 bases, with 16 bases remaining between them. Full variable domain (missing parts from reference TRBV9 and TRBJ2-1): DSGVTQTPKHLITATGQRVTLRCSPRSGDLSVYWYQQSLDQGLQFLIQYYNGEERAKGNILERFSAQQFPDLHSELNLSSLELGDSALYFCASSVVEGGGPFFGPGTRLTVL.

This clonotype was detected a few times. The chain has TRBV18 and TRBJ2-1; 9 bases match TRBD2. Trimming took 6 bases from V and 7 from J; bases not matched to a gene: 7. The length of the CDR3 is 14 residues. Germline loops: CDR1 KGHSH, CDR2 LQKENI. The CDR3 sequence is CASSHGLAPNEQFF. DNA for the CDR3: TGTGCCAGCTCCCATGGACTAGCGCCAAATGAGCAGTTCTTC.

The chain joins TRBV20-1 to TRBJ2-1, with TRBD1 as a possible D gene (5 bases). The CDR3 is 13 amino acids. Germline V gene sequence: CDR1 DFQATT, CDR2 SNEGSKA (reference sequence). V was trimmed by 4 bases and J by 5 bases, leaving 12 bases between them. This CDR3 is CSAMSGAHNEQFF. The CDR3, as DNA: TGCAGTGCTATGAGTGGGGCCCACAATGAGCAGTTCTTC.

This chain joins TRBV29-1 and TRBJ2-5, with D perhaps matching TRBD1 or TRBD2 (5 bases each). This CDR3 spans 15 amino acids. Germline CDR1 reads SQVTM; CDR2 reads ANQGSEA. Trimming took off 5 bases at V and 2 bases at J, with 18 bases between the two ends. Here the CDR3 reads CSVSPGTGTQETQYF. Written as DNA, the CDR3 is TGCAGCGTTTCTCCGGGGACCGGAACACAAGAGACCCAGTACTTC. The full variable domain, its missing parts supplied by reference TRBV29-1 and TRBJ2-5, is SAVISQKPSRDICQRGTSLTIQCQVDSQVTMMFWYRQQPGQSLTLIATANQGSEATYESGFVIDKFPISRPNLTFSTLTVSNMSPEDSSIYLCSVSPGTGTQETQYFGPGTRLLVL.

This clonotype was detected a few times. The CDR3 spells CASSPRRIYGYTF. For the CDR3, the DNA is TGTGCCAGCAGCCCCAGACGGATCTATGGCTACACCTTC. This chain connects TRBV7-2 to TRBJ1-2; unclear D gene. V was cut by 5 bases and J by 4 bases, with 11 bases left in between. Germline CDR1 is SGHTA and CDR2 is FQGNSA. The CDR3 is made up of 13 amino acids.